Presented here are 3 T cell receptor beta chains from one specimen sequenced in a study of identical twins. TCRdb redid the calling of the 5' RACE reads with MiXCR, one entry per CDR3 protein. The table includes 600,000 to 850,000 distinct CDR3 sequences, 15% to 20% detected once. These data also featured in a second study, about T cells expressing NK-cell markers.

Sample: PBMCs. The receptor source for this set is a woman between 18 and 29 years old in good health.

CDR3 loop: CASSLVGELSYNEQFF. CDR3 sequence (DNA): TGTGCCAGCAGCTTAGTAGGGGAGCTCTCCTACAATGAGCAGTTCTTC. The V and J genes are TRBV7-8 and TRBJ2-1, with D possibly being TRBD1 or TRBD2 (5 bases each). Germline V CDR1 and CDR2: SGHVS, FQNEAQ. V was clipped by 1 base and J by 0 bases, with 10 bases between them. This CDR3 is built from 16 residues.

The rearrangement links TRBV4-2 to TRBJ2-7; TRBD2 matches 13 bases. Germline V gives CDR1 LGHNA, CDR2 YNFKEQ. The CDR3 totals 16 residues. The V gene end was trimmed by 0 bases and the J gene end by 2 bases; junction bases not matched to a gene: 1. This CDR3 is CASSQEGLAGTYEQYF. In DNA, the CDR3 is TGTGCCAGCAGCCAAGAGGGACTAGCGGGGACCTACGAGCAGTACTTC.

V is TRBV15 and J is TRBJ2-1; D possibly corresponds to TRBD2 (7 bases). This CDR3 is 15 amino acids long. V lost 1 base to trimming and J lost 3 bases, with 10 bases between them. The V gene's germline CDR1 is LNHNV and CDR2 YYDKDF (reference sequence). The DNA for the CDR3 is TGTGCCACCAGCAGAGGGGGGGGGCGCTACAATGAGCAGTTCTTC. This gives the protein CATSRGGGRYNEQFF.